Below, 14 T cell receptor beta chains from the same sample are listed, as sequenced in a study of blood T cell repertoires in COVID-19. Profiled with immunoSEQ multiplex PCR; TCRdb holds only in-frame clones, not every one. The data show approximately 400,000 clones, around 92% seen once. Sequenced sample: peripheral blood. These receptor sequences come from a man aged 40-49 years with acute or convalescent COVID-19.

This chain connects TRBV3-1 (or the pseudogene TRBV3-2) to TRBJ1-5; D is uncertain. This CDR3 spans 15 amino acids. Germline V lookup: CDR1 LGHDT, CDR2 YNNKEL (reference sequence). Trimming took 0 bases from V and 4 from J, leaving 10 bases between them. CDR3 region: CASSQELGRNQPQHF. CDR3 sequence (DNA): TGTGCCAGCAGCCAAGAATTGGGGAGGAATCAGCCCCAGCATTTT.

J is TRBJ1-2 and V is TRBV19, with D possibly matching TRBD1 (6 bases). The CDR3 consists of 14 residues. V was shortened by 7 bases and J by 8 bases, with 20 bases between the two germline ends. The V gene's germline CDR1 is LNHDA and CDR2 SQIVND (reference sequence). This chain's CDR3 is CASTQGHGDKGYTF. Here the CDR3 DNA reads TGTGCCAGTACCCAGGGACACGGCGATAAGGGCTACACCTTC.

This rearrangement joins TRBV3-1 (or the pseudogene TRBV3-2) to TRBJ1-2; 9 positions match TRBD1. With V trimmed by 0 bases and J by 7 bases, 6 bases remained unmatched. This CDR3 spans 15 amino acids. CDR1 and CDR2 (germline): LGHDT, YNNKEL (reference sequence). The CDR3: CASSQELTGGRGYTF. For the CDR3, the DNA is TGTGCCAGCAGCCAAGAACTGACAGGGGGTCGTGGCTACACCTTC.

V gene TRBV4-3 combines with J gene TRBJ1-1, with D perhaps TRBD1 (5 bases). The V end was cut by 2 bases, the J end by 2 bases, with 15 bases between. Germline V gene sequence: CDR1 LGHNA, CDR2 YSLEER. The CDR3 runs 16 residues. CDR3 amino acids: CASSQTVRVANTEAFF. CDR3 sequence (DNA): TGCGCCAGCAGCCAAACGGTCAGGGTAGCCAACACTGAAGCTTTCTTT.

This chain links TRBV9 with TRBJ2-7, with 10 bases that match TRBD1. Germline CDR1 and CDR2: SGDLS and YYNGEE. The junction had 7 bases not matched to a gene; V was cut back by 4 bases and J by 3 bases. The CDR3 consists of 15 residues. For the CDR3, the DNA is TGTGCCAGCAGCTCCTTCGGGGACAGGGGCTACGAGCAGTACTTC. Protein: CASSSFGDRGYEQYF.

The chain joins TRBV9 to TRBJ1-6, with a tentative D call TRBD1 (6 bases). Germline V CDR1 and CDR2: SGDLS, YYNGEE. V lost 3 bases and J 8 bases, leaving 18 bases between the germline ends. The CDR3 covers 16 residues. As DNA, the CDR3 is TGTGCCAGCAGCGGGGCCCCCGGACAGTGGGATTCACCCCTCCACTTT. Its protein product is CASSGAPGQWDSPLHF.

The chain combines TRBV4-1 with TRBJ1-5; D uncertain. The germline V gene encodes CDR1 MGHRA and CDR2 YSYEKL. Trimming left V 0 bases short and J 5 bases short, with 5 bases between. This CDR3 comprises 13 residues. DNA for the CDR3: TGCGCCAGCAGCCAAGATCGGTATCAGCCCCAGCATTTT. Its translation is CASSQDRYQPQHF.

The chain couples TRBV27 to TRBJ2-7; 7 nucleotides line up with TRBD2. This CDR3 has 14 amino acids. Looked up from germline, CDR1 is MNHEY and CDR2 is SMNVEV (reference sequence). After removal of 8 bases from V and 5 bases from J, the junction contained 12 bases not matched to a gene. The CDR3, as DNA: TGTGCCAGCTCCCCTGCGGGGGACGTCAACGAGCAGTACTTC. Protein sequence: CASSPAGDVNEQYF.

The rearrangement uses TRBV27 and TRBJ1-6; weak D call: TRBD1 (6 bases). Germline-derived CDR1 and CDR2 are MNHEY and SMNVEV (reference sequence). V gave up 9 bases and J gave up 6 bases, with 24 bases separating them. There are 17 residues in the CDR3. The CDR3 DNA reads TGTGCCAGTGCGGACAGACTTGGGCCGGGAATTAATTCACCCCTCCACTTT. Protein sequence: CASADRLGPGINSPLHF.

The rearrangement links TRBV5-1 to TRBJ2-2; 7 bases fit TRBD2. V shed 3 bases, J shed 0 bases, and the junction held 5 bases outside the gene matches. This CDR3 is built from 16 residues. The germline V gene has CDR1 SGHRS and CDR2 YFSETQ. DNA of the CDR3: TGCGCCAGCAGCTCGACCCTAGCGGCGAACACCGGGGAGCTGTTTTTT. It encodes CASSSTLAANTGELFF.

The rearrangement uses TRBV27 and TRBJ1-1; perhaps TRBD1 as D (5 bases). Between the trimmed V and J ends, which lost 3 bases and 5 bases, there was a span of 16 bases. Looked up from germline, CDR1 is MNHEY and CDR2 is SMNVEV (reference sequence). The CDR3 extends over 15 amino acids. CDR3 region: CASSFARGEGTEAFF. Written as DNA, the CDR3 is TGTGCCAGCAGTTTTGCCCGGGGGGAGGGGACTGAAGCTTTCTTT.

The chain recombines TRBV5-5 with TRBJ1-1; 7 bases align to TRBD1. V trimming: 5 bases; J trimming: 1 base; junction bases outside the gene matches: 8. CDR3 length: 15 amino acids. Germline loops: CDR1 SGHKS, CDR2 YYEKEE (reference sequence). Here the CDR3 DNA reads TGTGCCAGCAGATCCGACAGGGCAGGGAACACTGAAGCTTTCTTT. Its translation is CASRSDRAGNTEAFF.

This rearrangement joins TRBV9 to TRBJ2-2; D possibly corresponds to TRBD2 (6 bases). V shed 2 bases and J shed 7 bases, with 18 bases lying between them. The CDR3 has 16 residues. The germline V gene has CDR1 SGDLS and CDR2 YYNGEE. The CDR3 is CASSVEGRIIGGELFF. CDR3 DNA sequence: TGTGCCAGCAGCGTCGAAGGGAGGATCATAGGCGGGGAGCTGTTTTTT.

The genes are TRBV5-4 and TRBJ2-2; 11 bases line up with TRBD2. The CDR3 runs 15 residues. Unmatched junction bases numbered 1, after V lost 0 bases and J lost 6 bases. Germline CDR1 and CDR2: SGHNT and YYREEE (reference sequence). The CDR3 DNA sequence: TGTGCCAGCAGCTTGGAACTAGCGGGAGCCGGGGAGCTGTTTTTT. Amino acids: CASSLELAGAGELFF.